The next 32 T cell receptor beta chains were all read from a single sample in a study of T cells in Graves' hyperthyroidism and ophthalmopathy. Amplified regions were TCR beta CDR3 sequences from RNA transcripts. The HTBI primer set served for first-round RT-PCR of the TCR CDR3. MiXCR, applied by TCRdb to the multiplex PCR reads, yields one record per CDR3 protein. The sample lists some 500,000 distinct CDR3 sequences; approximately 14% were seen once. Sequencing was carried out using blood. The source of these receptors is a young woman with Graves' hyperthyroidism.

This chain connects TRBV10-1 to TRBJ2-3; TRBD1 aligns across 7 bases. Trimming took 8 bases from V and 5 from J; bases not matched to a gene: 7. Germline V gene sequence: CDR1 WNHNN, CDR2 SYGVQD (reference sequence). CDR3 length: 13 amino acids. CDR3 protein: CASGRTGIDTQYF. DNA for the CDR3: TGCGCCAGCGGTCGGACAGGCATAGATACGCAGTATTTT.

This clonotype was observed at least ten times. The chain recombines TRBV7-8 with TRBJ1-4, with 7 bases identical to TRBD1. The length of the CDR3 is 17 residues. Germline CDR1 reads SGHVS; CDR2 reads FQNEAQ. V shed 3 bases and J 8 bases; nucleotides not matched to a gene: 15. This CDR3 is CASSFGPRGVVREKLFF. For the CDR3, the DNA is TGTGCCAGCAGCTTTGGCCCCAGGGGGGTCGTTCGCGAAAAACTGTTTTTT.

This clonotype was recorded a few times. The genes are TRBV27 and TRBJ2-7; D gene ambiguous. The CDR3 has 14 amino acids. V dropped 4 bases and J dropped 0 bases, with 10 bases sitting between them. Germline V gives CDR1 MNHEY, CDR2 SMNVEV (reference sequence). CDR3 nucleotides: TGTGCCAGCAGTTCCCTGGTTAACTCCTACGAGCAGTACTTC. This translates into CASSSLVNSYEQYF.

This clonotype showed up just a few times. The CDR3 here is CSVEGLRGTYEQYF. CDR3 in DNA: TGCAGCGTTGAAGGGCTCCGAGGCACCTACGAGCAGTACTTC. The chain is built from TRBV29-1 and TRBJ2-7; D ambiguous. The germline CDR1 and CDR2 sequences are SQVTM and ANQGSEA. Trimming took off 1 base at V and 2 bases at J, with 12 bases between the two ends. The CDR3 extends over 14 amino acids.

This clonotype has just a few counts. V gene TRBV7-9 combines with J gene TRBJ2-1; a weak D match, TRBD2 (6 bases). Trimming cost V 4 bases and J 5 bases, with 12 bases left between them. CDR1 SEHNR and CDR2 FQNEAQ come from the germline V gene (reference sequence). The CDR3 spans 14 residues. The CDR3 nucleotides are TGTGCCAGCAGCTACGAGGGACTTAACAATGAGCAGTTCTTC. Its translation: CASSYEGLNNEQFF.

This clonotype was seen repeatedly, ten times or more. The V gene is TRBV12-3 or TRBV12-4, the J gene TRBJ1-1; D possibly corresponds to TRBD1 (5 bases). This CDR3 has 14 amino acids. The V and J ends lost 0 bases and 10 bases respectively, with 15 bases between them. CDR3 amino acids: CASSLAGAGTGAFF. The CDR3 coding sequence is TGTGCCAGCAGTTTAGCAGGGGCGGGGACCGGAGCTTTCTTT.

This clonotype was found many times. The genes are TRBV6-1 and TRBJ2-1; 9 bases align to TRBD2. Germline CDR1 reads MNHNS; CDR2 reads SASEGT. The length of the CDR3 is 15 residues. The V and J ends lost 5 bases and 7 bases, in that order; junction bases with no gene match: 9. CDR3 bases: TGTGCCAGCAGTCCCCCGCTAGCGGGATCGAATGAGCAGTTCTTC. Residues: CASSPPLAGSNEQFF.

In its sample, this clonotype was seen a few times. This chain joins TRBV4-1 and TRBJ2-4, with D hard to call. Trimming left V 3 bases short and J 5 bases short, with 11 bases between. CDR1 is MGHRA, CDR2 YSYEKL, per germline. The length of the CDR3 is 14 residues. CDR3 in amino acids: CASSHSVHQNIQYF. CDR3 sequence (DNA): TGCGCCAGCAGCCACAGTGTCCACCAAAACATTCAGTACTTC.

This clonotype was detected ten times or more. This chain uses TRBV29-1 with TRBJ2-3, with D possibly matching TRBD2 (6 bases). V dropped 4 bases and J dropped 3 bases, with 14 bases sitting between them. Germline V lookup: CDR1 SQVTM, CDR2 ANQGSEA. The CDR3 runs to 14 residues. Here the CDR3 DNA reads TGCAGCGTTGGCCAGGAGGGTGGAACAGATACGCAGTATTTT. It codes for CSVGQEGGTDTQYF.

CDR3 DNA sequence: TGTGCCACCAGTGTTGACGGTTTTTTGAACAATGAGCAGTTCTTC. Translated: CATSVDGFLNNEQFF. V usage is TRBV24-1 and J usage is TRBJ2-1; D is unclear. Trimming removed 5 bases from V and 5 bases from J, with 15 bases in between. CDR1 and CDR2 (germline): KGHDR, SFDVKD. The CDR3 sequence is 15 residues long.

Ten or more counts support this clonotype. V usage is TRBV19 and J usage is TRBJ1-2, with D uncertain. Trimming removed 8 bases at V and 4 bases at J, with 14 bases between. Germline V gives CDR1 LNHDA, CDR2 SQIVND (reference sequence). CDR3 size: 13 residues. CDR3 DNA sequence: TGTGCCAGTCGCCAGGAGGGCTTCTATGGCTACACCTTC. Amino acid sequence: CASRQEGFYGYTF.

This clonotype was counted only a few times. For the CDR3, the DNA is TGCAGTGCTACCCCAGGGGATGGACCAGATACGCAGTATTTT. It translates to CSATPGDGPDTQYF. The J gene is TRBJ2-3, the V gene TRBV20-1; possibly TRBD1 for D (6 bases). The CDR3 sequence is 14 residues long. V lost 4 bases to trimming and J lost 4 bases, with 15 bases between them. The V gene's germline CDR1 is DFQATT and CDR2 SNEGSKA (reference sequence).

V and J are TRBV7-3 and TRBJ2-5, with 10 bases matching TRBD2. The CDR3 runs 16 residues. After removal of 6 bases from V and 3 bases from J, the junction contained 10 bases not matched to a gene. The germline CDR1 and CDR2 sequences are SGHTA and FQGTGA. The CDR3 protein is CASSPAGGGWKETQYF. The CDR3, as DNA: TGTGCCAGCAGTCCAGCGGGGGGGGGGTGGAAAGAGACCCAGTACTTC.

This clonotype showed up just once. This may come from a read error, since a much larger clone is one base off. The chain has TRBV30 and TRBJ2-4; no firm D call. This CDR3 has 13 amino acids. Germline CDR1 and CDR2: GTSNPN and SVGIG (reference sequence). CDR3 sequence reads: CARSWPDKNIQYF. The CDR3 bases are TGTGCCCGGAGTTGGCCAGACAAAAACATTCAGTACTTC.

As to this clonotype: This sequence may be a read error, since a much larger clone differs from it by one base. The chain carries TRBV7-2 and TRBJ1-3; the D gene is possibly TRBD1 (6 bases). Germline-derived CDR1 and CDR2 are SGHTA and FQGNSA. This CDR3 is 16 amino acids long. The CDR3 region is CASGLVERRGLNTIYF. The CDR3 DNA is TGTGCCAGCGGCTTAGTAGAGCGCAGGGGATTAAACACCATATATTTT.

In this sample, this clonotype turned up many times. The chain has TRBV12-3 or TRBV12-4 and TRBJ1-2; 7 nucleotides match TRBD1. With V trimmed by 3 bases and J by 8 bases, 6 bases remained unmatched. This CDR3 has 13 amino acids. The CDR3 region is CASSFSQGEGYTF. The CDR3 DNA follows: TGTGCCAGCAGTTTTTCGCAGGGGGAAGGCTACACCTTC.

This clonotype has a count of ten or more. The chain couples TRBV6-1 to TRBJ1-2, with 9 bases fitting TRBD1. V was pared by 6 bases and J by 4 bases, with 6 bases of the junction left unmatched. The CDR3 covers 14 residues. Germline V gives CDR1 MNHNS, CDR2 SASEGT. The CDR3 nucleotides are TGTGCCAGCAGGGAGGACAGGGGTAGCTATGGCTACACCTTC. It codes for CASREDRGSYGYTF.

This clonotype was observed a few times. V gene TRBV4-1 combines with J gene TRBJ2-5, with D unresolved. Deletions cut 1 base from V and 0 bases from J, with 6 bases between. CDR1 MGHRA and CDR2 YSYEKL come from the germline V gene. The CDR3 totals 14 residues. The CDR3 region has the DNA TGCGCCAGCAGCCAAGGGACCGACCAAGAGACCCAGTACTTC. Its translation is CASSQGTDQETQYF.

In regard to this clonotype: Since a much larger clone is just one base distant, this may be a read error. J is TRBJ2-3 and V is TRBV5-1; 7 bases are a match to TRBD1. The CDR3 loop spans 16 amino acids. Germline-derived CDR1 and CDR2 are SGHRS and YFSETQ. CDR3 residues: CASSLRGQRITDTHYF. The CDR3 coding sequence is TGCGCCAGCAGCTTGCGGGGACAGCGTATCACAGATACGCACTATTTT.

In this sample, this clonotype turned up a few times. The genes are TRBV6-1 and TRBJ2-7, with D uncertain. The CDR3 runs 14 residues. Trimming removed 6 bases from V and 0 bases from J, with 12 bases in between. Germline V gives CDR1 MNHNS, CDR2 SASEGT. CDR3 bases: TGTGCCAGCAGAGGACCGAATTTCTCCTACGAGCAGTACGTC. It codes for CASRGPNFSYEQYV.

This clonotype has a count of ten or more. Here the CDR3 reads CASSLYSGLAGLGYQETQYF. CDR3 DNA: TGTGCCAGCAGTTTATATTCCGGGCTAGCGGGATTGGGGTACCAAGAGACCCAGTACTTC. The chain combines TRBV27 with TRBJ2-5, with 9 bases matching TRBD2. The CDR3 extends over 20 amino acids. CDR1 and CDR2 from the germline V gene are MNHEY and SMNVEV (reference sequence). V trimming: 1 base; J trimming: 0 bases; junction bases outside the gene matches: 15.

For this clonotype: This clone may be a read error of a much larger clone one base away. This chain links TRBV11-2 with TRBJ1-2; TRBD1 matches 8 bases. Germline loops: CDR1 SGHAT, CDR2 FQNNGV. This CDR3 is built from 15 residues. CDR3 in amino acids: CASSFTGTGYYGYIF. The CDR3 region has the DNA TGTGCCAGCAGCTTCACCGGGACAGGCTACTATGGCTACATCTTC.

This clonotype was seen ten or more times. This chain joins TRBV30 and TRBJ1-1; 7 bases align to TRBD1. With V trimmed by 4 bases and J by 0 bases, 11 bases remained unmatched. Germline CDR1 is GTSNPN and CDR2 is SVGIG (reference sequence). The CDR3 covers 16 residues. This CDR3 reads CAWTRWDRSLNTEAFF. The DNA of the CDR3 is TGTGCCTGGACCCGCTGGGACAGATCGCTGAACACTGAAGCTTTCTTT.

This clonotype has at least ten counts. In DNA form, the CDR3 reads TGTGCCAGCAGCCAATGGGGGGCCAACGTCCTGACTTTC. It encodes CASSQWGANVLTF. The rearrangement uses TRBV11-3 and TRBJ2-6; D is ambiguous. The germline V gene has CDR1 SGHNT and CDR2 YENEEA. V lost 5 bases to trimming and J lost 4 bases, with 6 bases between them. This CDR3 spans 13 amino acids.

The V gene is TRBV12-3 or TRBV12-4, the J gene TRBJ1-1; 7 bases match TRBD1. This CDR3 region has 18 residues. The V segment lost 4 bases and the J segment 3 bases; nucleotides outside the gene matches: 17. This CDR3 reads CASSYGRGLSVEDTEAFF. The DNA for the CDR3 is TGTGCCAGCAGTTACGGGAGGGGGCTTTCAGTGGAGGACACTGAAGCTTTCTTT.

In its sample, this clonotype was seen a few times. This chain connects TRBV20-1 to TRBJ1-5, with D uncertain. Trimming stripped 2 bases from V and 5 bases from J, with 10 bases between. Germline loops: CDR1 DFQATT, CDR2 SNEGSKA (reference sequence). The CDR3 spans 13 residues. The CDR3 sequence is CSARWSDHQPQHF. The CDR3 DNA reads TGCAGTGCTAGATGGTCAGACCATCAGCCCCAGCATTTT.

This clonotype was recorded at least ten times. The chain links TRBV6-1 to TRBJ2-1, with 11 bases fitting TRBD1. The CDR3 covers 17 residues. After removal of 6 bases from V and 4 bases from J, the junction contained 11 bases not matched to a gene. The germline gives CDR1 MNHNS, CDR2 SASEGT. The CDR3 here is CASSELYGTGGYNEQFF. The DNA of the CDR3 is TGTGCCAGCAGCGAACTCTACGGGACAGGGGGGTACAATGAGCAGTTCTTC.

This clonotype was seen many times. The CDR3 coding sequence is TGTGCCAGCAGTTTTGGGACAGAAGAGACCCAGTACTTC. This gives the protein CASSFGTEETQYF. V is TRBV6-1 and J is TRBJ2-5, with TRBD1 matching over 7 bases. Looked up from germline, CDR1 is MNHNS and CDR2 is SASEGT. V shed 5 bases and J 3 bases; nucleotides not matched to a gene: 3. CDR3 size: 13 residues.

This clonotype came up many times. V is TRBV5-1 and J is TRBJ1-1; TRBD1 aligns across 10 bases. The germline CDR1 and CDR2 sequences are SGHRS and YFSETQ. V gave up 4 bases and J gave up 5 bases; unmatched junction bases: 11. The CDR3 is made up of 16 amino acids. CDR3 bases: TGCGCCAGCAGCCCCGGGACAGGGGATTTGGGAACTGAAGCTTTCTTT. Its translation is CASSPGTGDLGTEAFF.

This clonotype was seen ten or more times. The gene calls are TRBV19 and TRBJ1-2; 8 nucleotides align to TRBD1. CDR1 is LNHDA, CDR2 SQIVND, per germline (reference sequence). V trimming: 3 bases; J trimming: 2 bases; junction bases outside the gene matches: 8. This CDR3 contains 16 residues. The CDR3 protein is CASSITTTGANYGYTF. The CDR3 DNA reads TGTGCCAGTAGTATTACCACGACAGGGGCGAACTATGGCTACACCTTC.

This clonotype was observed many times. The gene calls are TRBV19 and TRBJ2-1, with a tentative D call TRBD2 (7 bases). The germline V gene encodes CDR1 LNHDA and CDR2 SQIVND (reference sequence). CDR3 length: 19 residues. V lost 6 bases to trimming and J lost 0 bases, with 24 bases between them. The CDR3 spells CASSLGASGHLSSYNEQFF. The CDR3 bases are TGTGCCAGTAGCCTGGGGGCTAGCGGCCACCTCAGCTCCTACAATGAGCAGTTCTTC.

This clonotype was detected a few times. V and J are TRBV24-1 and TRBJ2-3; 10 bases match TRBD2. The trim removed 9 bases at V and 5 bases at J, leaving 10 bases unmatched. Per germline, CDR1 KGHDR and CDR2 SFDVKD. The CDR3 totals 15 residues. The CDR3 region has the DNA TGTGCCACCGCTAGCGGGAGCTTTGGGGGAGATACGCAGTATTTT. It translates to CATASGSFGGDTQYF.